A single sample is the source of the 14 T cell receptor beta chains below, sequenced in a study of blood T cell repertoires in COVID-19. Repertoires were generated with immunoSEQ multiplex PCR, while TCRdb's copy carries only in-frame clones and drops some. The data show over 200,000 clones, approximately 84% seen once. Sequenced input: PBMCs or T cells enriched from blood (not recorded which). Source of these receptors: a man aged 55-75 years who had recovered from COVID-19.

J is TRBJ1-1 and V is TRBV5-1; tentatively, D is TRBD1 (6 bases). The germline V gene encodes CDR1 SGHRS and CDR2 YFSETQ. The CDR3 runs 14 residues. Trimming stripped 4 bases from V and 2 bases from J, with 12 bases between. DNA for the CDR3: TGCGCCAGCAGCAGAGGGGGGGTAAACACTGAAGCTTTCTTT. Residues: CASSRGGVNTEAFF.

This chain connects TRBV5-5 to TRBJ1-4; D is ambiguous. V was trimmed by 4 bases and J by 2 bases, leaving 9 bases between them. The CDR3 has 14 amino acids. The germline V gene has CDR1 SGHKS and CDR2 YYEKEE (reference sequence). CDR3 in amino acids: CASSPSGTNEKLFF. The CDR3 coding sequence is TGTGCCAGCAGCCCGTCCGGTACTAATGAAAAACTGTTTTTT. Filled out from reference TRBV5-5 and TRBJ1-4, the complete variable domain reads DAGVTQSPTHLIKTRGQQVTLRCSPISGHKSVSWYQQVLGQGPQFIFQYYEKEERGRGNFPDRFSARQFPNYSSELNVNALLLGDSALYLCASSPSGTNEKLFFGSGTQLSVL.

CDR3 loop: CASSWGQGNADTQYF. Written as DNA, the CDR3 is TGTGCCAGCAGTTGGGGACAGGGCAATGCAGATACGCAGTATTTT. The rearrangement joins TRBV6-2 or TRBV6-3 to TRBJ2-3, with 9 bases aligning to TRBD1. The J segment lost 4 bases and the V segment lost 4 bases, leaving 6 bases of the junction unmatched. This CDR3 has 15 residues. Germline CDR1 reads MNHEY; CDR2 reads SVGEGT.

The V and J genes are TRBV7-2 and TRBJ1-1; D gene unclear. Trimming took off 5 bases at V and 6 bases at J, with 13 bases between the two ends. The CDR3 sequence is 13 residues long. Germline-derived CDR1 and CDR2 are SGHTA and FQGNSA. CDR3 sequence: CASSIEVSAEAFF. The CDR3 DNA sequence: TGTGCCAGCAGCATAGAGGTGAGCGCTGAAGCTTTCTTT.

This chain joins TRBV7-8 and TRBJ1-5; TRBD1 matches 9 bases. The CDR3 totals 14 residues. Germline lookup yields CDR1 SGHVS and CDR2 FQNEAQ. V lost 4 bases, J lost 6 bases, and 4 bases stayed unmatched. CDR3 bases: TGTGCCAGCAGCTCACAGGGGGCGGCTCAGCCCCAGCATTTT. Translated, it gives CASSSQGAAQPQHF.

The V call is TRBV5-8, the J call TRBJ2-5; weak D call: TRBD2 (6 bases). V gave up 0 bases and J gave up 10 bases, with 10 bases separating them. There are 12 residues in the CDR3. The germline CDR1 and CDR2 sequences are SGHTS and YDEGEE. CDR3 loop: CASSLGREDQYF. In DNA, the CDR3 is TGTGCCAGCAGCTTGGGGAGGGAGGACCAGTACTTC.

V is TRBV7-2 and J is TRBJ2-1; 11 bases fit TRBD2. The CDR3 is 14 amino acids. Germline CDR1 and CDR2: SGHTA and FQGNSA. Trimming removed 5 bases from V and 8 bases from J; junction bases left unmatched: 5. CDR3 loop: CASSLSGGADEQFF. In nucleotides, the CDR3 is TGTGCCAGCAGCCTTAGCGGGGGGGCAGATGAGCAGTTCTTC.

The CDR3 is CASSRRDDGYTF. For the CDR3, the DNA is TGTGCCAGTTCACGACGGGATGATGGCTACACCTTC. This sequence joins TRBV19 and TRBJ1-2; no clear D gene. There are 12 residues in the CDR3. The V gene lost 8 bases and the J gene lost 6 bases, with 13 bases spanning the gap. Germline V gene lookup returns CDR1 LNHDA and CDR2 SQIVND (reference sequence).

V is TRBV27 and J is TRBJ2-2; 8 bases fit TRBD2. The CDR3 sequence is 18 residues long. V lost 2 bases to trimming and J lost 5 bases; unmatched junction nucleotides: 13. Looked up from germline, CDR1 is MNHEY and CDR2 is SMNVEV (reference sequence). The CDR3 here is CASSLDGGRGAQTGELFF. The DNA of the CDR3 is TGTGCCAGCAGTTTAGACGGGGGGCGGGGGGCACAAACCGGGGAGCTGTTTTTT.

This clone was seen a single time. The rearrangement uses TRBV19 and TRBJ1-1; 8 nucleotides agree with TRBD1. This CDR3 contains 13 residues. The ends lost 10 bases at V and 5 bases at J; junction bases unmatched: 9. Germline CDR1 reads LNHDA; CDR2 reads SQIVND (reference sequence). CDR3 protein: CATRQGWNTEAFF. The DNA of the CDR3 is TGTGCCACCAGACAGGGGTGGAATACTGAAGCTTTCTTT. The full variable domain, its missing parts supplied by reference TRBV19 and TRBJ1-1, is DGGITQSPKYLFRKEGQNVTLSCEQNLNHDAMYWYRQDPGQGLRLIYYSQIVNDFQKGDIAEGYSVSREKKESFPLTVTSAQKNPTAFYLCATRQGWNTEAFFGQGTRLTVV.

The chain employs TRBV5-5 and TRBJ2-5; 7 bases match TRBD1. The CDR3 has 15 residues. Losses at the gene ends were 0 bases for V and 1 base for J; bases not matched to a gene: 3. Germline CDR1 is SGHKS and CDR2 is YYEKEE (reference sequence). The CDR3 protein is CASSLAGQSQETQYF. Written as DNA, the CDR3 is TGTGCCAGCAGCTTGGCGGGACAGTCCCAAGAGACCCAGTACTTC.

The V gene is TRBV7-6, the J gene TRBJ2-2; the D gene is possibly TRBD2 (5 bases). V lost 5 bases to trimming and J lost 3 bases, with 13 bases between them. CDR1 and CDR2 from the germline V gene are SGHVS and FNYEAQ. The CDR3 extends over 15 amino acids. CDR3 region: CASSPTRGYTGELFF. The CDR3 DNA reads as TGTGCCAGCAGCCCGACCCGGGGTTACACCGGGGAGCTGTTTTTT. Complete variable domain (other parts from reference TRBV7-6 and TRBJ2-2): GAGVSQSPRYKVTKRGQDVALRCDPISGHVSLYWYRQALGQGPEFLTYFNYEAQQDKSGLPNDRFSAERPEGSISTLTIQRTEQRDSAMYRCASSPTRGYTGELFFGEGSRLTVL.

The chain joins TRBV30 to TRBJ2-5; 12 bases are a match to TRBD2. V shed 4 bases, J shed 4 bases, and the junction held 13 bases outside the gene matches. This CDR3 comprises 17 residues. Germline values: CDR1 GTSNPN, CDR2 SVGIG (reference sequence). The CDR3, as DNA: TGTGCCTGGAACATCGGGTTGCTAGCGGGGGGGCGAGAGACCCAGTACTTC. It is translated as CAWNIGLLAGGRETQYF.

The chain combines TRBV7-9 with TRBJ1-6; 10 bases are shared with TRBD1. CDR3 length: 15 amino acids. V lost 5 bases to trimming and J lost 6 bases; unmatched junction nucleotides: 4. The germline V gene encodes CDR1 SEHNR and CDR2 FQNEAQ (reference sequence). CDR3 coding DNA: TGTGCCAGCAGCGCCCGGGACAGGGGTAATTCACCCCTCCACTTT. Its protein product is CASSARDRGNSPLHF.